The 2 T cell receptor beta chains below all came from one sample that was sequenced in a study of T cells in Graves' hyperthyroidism and ophthalmopathy. Amplification yielded TCR beta CDR3 regions, with RNA transcripts as the source. The primer set for the first-round RT-PCR of the TCR CDR3 was HTBI. Via MiXCR, TCRdb re-called the multiplex PCR reads, giving one row per CDR3 protein. The table lists roughly 380,000 distinct CDR3 sequences, under 20% of them singletons, with around 3.4% in the top ten. The sequenced material came from blood. These receptors were obtained from a woman younger than 30 with Graves' hyperthyroidism.

The rearrangement joins TRBV12-3 or TRBV12-4 to TRBJ1-1; a possible D gene is TRBD1 (6 bases). Trimming shortened V by 4 bases and J by 4 bases, and 25 bases separated the two germline ends. The CDR3 is made up of 18 amino acids. CDR3 in DNA: TGTGCCAGCAGTTACGGCTTAGGCGGGGGGCGGTGGATCACTGAAGCTTTCTTT. This sequence encodes CASSYGLGGGRWITEAFF.

This clonotype was observed at least ten times. V is TRBV6-2 or TRBV6-3 and J is TRBJ1-2; no clear D. V was pared by 2 bases and J by 5 bases, with 9 bases between. CDR1 and CDR2 (germline): MNHEY, SVGEGT. The CDR3 spans 13 residues. This CDR3 reads CASSYQRGYGYTF. In DNA form, the CDR3 reads TGTGCCAGCAGTTACCAGAGAGGTTATGGCTACACCTTC.